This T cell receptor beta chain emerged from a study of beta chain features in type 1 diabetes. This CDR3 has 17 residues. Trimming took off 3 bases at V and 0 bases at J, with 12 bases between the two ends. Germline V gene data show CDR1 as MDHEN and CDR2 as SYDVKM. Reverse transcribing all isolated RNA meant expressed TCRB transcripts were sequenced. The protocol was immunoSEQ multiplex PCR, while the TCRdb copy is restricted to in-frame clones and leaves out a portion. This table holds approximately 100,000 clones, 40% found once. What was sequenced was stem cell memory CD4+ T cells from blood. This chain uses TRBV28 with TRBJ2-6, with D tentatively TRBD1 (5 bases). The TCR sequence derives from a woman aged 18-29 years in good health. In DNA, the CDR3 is TGTGCCAGCAGTTTTTGGGCACAGGTCTCTGGGGCCAACGTCCTGACTTTC. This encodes CASSFWAQVSGANVLTF.